Presented here are 29 T cell receptor beta chains from one specimen sequenced in a study of blood T cells in healthy people across ages. Then a second PCR, running roughly 7 to 11 cycles, was carried out with a sample-barcoded 5' primer and a J-beta primer mix. MiXCR was run by TCRdb on the 5' RACE reads, yielding one entry per CDR3 protein. Here the sample spans 600,000 or so distinct CDR3 sequences, around 31% being singletons. Sequencing was performed on blood. Source of these receptors: an elderly woman in good health.

This clonotype was found a few times. A much larger clone differs from this one at a single base, so this may be a read error. This sequence joins TRBV11-1 and TRBJ2-1; 8 nucleotides align to TRBD2. The CDR3 is made up of 17 amino acids. Looked up from germline, CDR1 is SGHAT and CDR2 is FQDESV (reference sequence). The CDR3 DNA reads as TGTGCCAGCAGCTTTAGCGGGGTCCCGAGCTCCTACAATGAGCGGTTCTTC. Translation: CASSFSGVPSSYNERFF.

This clonotype has a count of ten or more. The chain carries TRBV20-1 and TRBJ2-1; 8 nucleotides agree with TRBD1. With 5 bases clipped from V and 3 bases from J, the junction kept 6 bases outside the gene matches. CDR1 and CDR2 (germline): DFQATT, SNEGSKA (reference sequence). The CDR3 runs 14 residues. CDR3 protein: CSALGQGDYNEQFF. CDR3 in DNA: TGCAGTGCTCTAGGACAGGGAGACTACAATGAGCAGTTCTTC.

The sample holds a few counts of this clonotype. This sequence joins TRBV5-4 and TRBJ1-1; D call uncertain. Trimming took 2 bases from V and 1 from J, leaving 12 bases between them. CDR1 and CDR2 from the germline V gene are SGHNT and YYREEE (reference sequence). This CDR3 is built from 15 residues. CDR3 bases: TGTGCCAGCAGCTTTGGGCTCCCGGGGAACACTGAAGCTTTCTTT. This codes for CASSFGLPGNTEAFF.

The rearrangement links TRBV7-9 to TRBJ1-2, with a possible D match to TRBD1 (5 bases). The CDR3 consists of 13 residues. Trimming cost V 1 base and J 8 bases, with 11 bases left between them. CDR1 and CDR2 from the germline V gene are SEHNR and FQNEAQ (reference sequence). The CDR3 coding sequence is TGTGCCAGCAGCTTAGTGCAGGGCCAGGGCTACACCTTC. This gives the protein CASSLVQGQGYTF.

This clonotype came up many times. The CDR3, as DNA: TGCGCCAGCAGTGAGTCGAGGGGGAGGGAGACCCAGTACTTC. As protein: CASSESRGRETQYF. J is TRBJ2-5 and V is TRBV10-2; the D gene could be TRBD1 or TRBD2 (6 bases each). The CDR3 sequence is 14 residues long. Germline V CDR1 and CDR2: WSHSY, SAAADI. V shed 0 bases and J shed 5 bases, with 10 bases lying between them.

This clonotype was picked up many times. This rearrangement joins TRBV4-2 to TRBJ2-7; D may be TRBD2 (5 bases). The V gene lost 0 bases and the J gene lost 3 bases, with 12 bases spanning the gap. The CDR3 consists of 15 residues. The germline V gene has CDR1 LGHNA and CDR2 YNFKEQ. The CDR3 nucleotides read TGTGCCAGCAGCCAAGAGGTTCTAGCCAACTACGAGCAGTACTTC. Translating gives CASSQEVLANYEQYF.

Comments on this clonotype: It may be a read error: a sequence one base away is much more abundant. V and J are TRBV20-1 and TRBJ2-1; 9 bases are a match to TRBD2. The last part of the DNA fits TRBJ2-7 better; the J call may be wrong. The CDR3 loop spans 16 amino acids. Germline CDR1 is DFQATT and CDR2 is SNEGSKA (reference sequence). CDR3 coding DNA: TGCAGTGCGGTTAGAGGGGCGGGGGGGACCTACAATGAGCAGTACTTC. Residues: CSAVRGAGGTYNEQYF.

There are many counts of this clonotype. The J gene is TRBJ2-6, the V gene TRBV4-3; D unclear. Germline CDR1 reads LGHNA; CDR2 reads YSLEER. The CDR3 is 16 residues long. V was shortened by 1 base and J by 0 bases, with 7 bases between the two germline ends. CDR3 sequence reads: CASSQGVPSGANVLTF. DNA for the CDR3: TGCGCCAGCAGCCAAGGCGTCCCCTCTGGGGCCAACGTCCTGACTTTC.

This clonotype has at least ten counts. CDR3 in DNA: TGCGCCAGCAGCCAAGATCCCCAGGACACGGTAGATACGCAGTATTTT. It codes for CASSQDPQDTVDTQYF. The chain links TRBV4-3 to TRBJ2-3; perhaps TRBD1 as D (5 bases). Trimming took off 0 bases at V and 5 bases at J, with 15 bases between the two ends. Germline values: CDR1 LGHNA, CDR2 YSLEER. This CDR3 has 16 residues.

J is TRBJ2-2 and V is TRBV5-5, with 8 bases matching TRBD2. CDR1 is SGHKS and CDR2 is YYEKEE in the germline V gene (reference sequence). The CDR3 runs to 18 residues. Trimming at V came to 0 bases and at J to 7 bases, leaving 14 bases not matched to a gene. CDR3 sequence (DNA): TGTGCCAGCAGCTTGGTGCATACGGGACTAGTAATAAGCGGGGAGCTGTTTTTT. This encodes CASSLVHTGLVISGELFF.

This clonotype was recorded many times. The chain recombines TRBV29-1 with TRBJ2-1; D possibly corresponds to TRBD2 (5 bases). The CDR3 totals 16 residues. Trimming removed 4 bases from V and 0 bases from J, with 16 bases in between. Germline-derived CDR1 and CDR2 are SQVTM and ANQGSEA. Written as DNA, the CDR3 is TGCAGCGTTGTAATTCCGGAGGCAATCTCCTACAATGAGCAGTTCTTC. Its protein product is CSVVIPEAISYNEQFF.

As regards this clonotype: One junction end does not reproduce the germline sequence, and a read error may be involved. This chain links TRBV6-2 or TRBV6-3 with TRBJ1-5, with D possibly TRBD1 on 6 matching bases. The CDR3 extends over 15 amino acids. From germline, CDR1 is MNHEY and CDR2 SVGEGT. CDR3: CASNNGGGQGQPQHF. The DNA of the CDR3 is TGCGCCAGCAACAATGGCGGGGGGCAGGGTCAGCCCCAGCATTTT.

This clonotype has ten or more counts. The chain recombines TRBV7-9 with TRBJ1-6, with D unresolved. CDR3 size: 13 residues. The V end was cut by 5 bases, the J end by 10 bases, with 12 bases between. Germline V CDR1 and CDR2: SEHNR, FQNEAQ (reference sequence). CDR3 sequence reads: CASSLRKESPLHF. The CDR3 region has the DNA TGTGCCAGCAGCCTCCGCAAAGAGTCACCCCTCCACTTT. The whole variable domain, filled in from reference TRBV7-9 and TRBJ1-6, reads DTGVSQNPRHKITKRGQNVTFRCDPISEHNRLYWYRQTLGQGPEFLTYFQNEAQLEKSRLLSDRFSAERPKGSFSTLEIQRTEQGDSAMYLCASSLRKESPLHFGNGTRLTVT.

The chain has TRBV6-5 and TRBJ2-7; 10 nucleotides align to TRBD1. J lost 3 bases, V lost 6 bases, and 8 bases had no gene match. This CDR3 spans 15 amino acids. Per the germline V gene, CDR1 is MNHEY and CDR2 is SVGAGI. The CDR3: CASRYIRDRGYEQYF. Here the CDR3 DNA reads TGTGCCAGCAGATACATCCGGGACAGGGGCTACGAGCAGTACTTC.

The CDR3 DNA reads TGCGCCAGCAGCTTAGTACTAGCGGGGGGCCGAAACAATGAGCAGTTCTTC. Translation gives CASSLVLAGGRNNEQFF. The V and J genes are TRBV5-1 and TRBJ2-1, with 12 positions matching TRBD2. Losses at the gene ends were 2 bases for V and 5 bases for J; bases not matched to a gene: 8. The CDR3 sequence is 17 residues long. The germline V gene encodes CDR1 SGHRS and CDR2 YFSETQ.

This chain uses TRBV19 with TRBJ1-5, with D possibly TRBD1 on 6 matching bases. The CDR3 consists of 14 residues. Trimming took off 6 bases at V and 7 bases at J, with 16 bases between the two ends. From germline, CDR1 is LNHDA and CDR2 SQIVND (reference sequence). The CDR3 protein is CASRPTGLGQPQHF. The CDR3 DNA reads as TGTGCCAGTAGACCCACAGGGCTTGGACAGCCCCAGCATTTT.

In its sample, this clonotype was seen many times. The chain combines TRBV7-9 with TRBJ2-7; D unclear. The V gene's germline CDR1 is SEHNR and CDR2 FQNEAQ (reference sequence). V was pared by 6 bases and J by 5 bases, with 8 bases between. This CDR3 region has 11 residues. CDR3 nucleotide sequence: TGTGCCAGCAGTCCCGGAAACGAGCAGTACTTC. Residues: CASSPGNEQYF.

J is TRBJ1-1 and V is TRBV7-2, with D uncertain. The CDR3 contains 17 residues. Germline CDR1 SGHTA, CDR2 FQGNSA. V was cut by 3 bases and J by 6 bases, with 23 bases left in between. For the CDR3, the DNA is TGTGCCAGCAGCTTTAGAGAATCCCCGGGTTCGAAGGCTGAAGCTTTCTTT. Protein: CASSFRESPGSKAEAFF.

This clonotype appeared a few times. This may be a read error: a much more frequent sequence differs by one nucleotide. The chain has TRBV6-5 and TRBJ2-7; 10 nucleotides match TRBD1. The CDR3 has 15 amino acids. V trimming: 5 bases; J trimming: 3 bases; junction bases outside the gene matches: 7. Germline V CDR1 and CDR2: MNHEY, SVGAGI. The CDR3 DNA reads as TGTGCCAGCAGTCGGGACAGGGGAATTGGCTACGAGCAGTACTTC. Translation gives CASSRDRGIGYEQYF.

This clonotype was seen at least ten times. The chain links TRBV10-3 to TRBJ2-1; D possibly corresponds to TRBD1 (5 bases). The germline CDR1 and CDR2 sequences are ENHRY and SYGVKD. The CDR3 is 15 amino acids. V dropped 6 bases and J dropped 2 bases, with 14 bases sitting between them. CDR3 amino acids: CAIRPDRLTYNEQFF. The CDR3 DNA sequence: TGTGCCATCAGGCCCGACAGACTTACCTACAATGAGCAGTTCTTC.

This clonotype came up many times. The chain uses TRBV20-1 and TRBJ1-2, with D perhaps matching TRBD1 (6 bases). Between the trimmed V and J ends, which lost 0 bases and 5 bases, there was a span of 10 bases. Germline V gene data show CDR1 as DFQATT and CDR2 as SNEGSKA (reference sequence). The CDR3 spans 13 residues. The CDR3 protein is CSARDLRGYGYTF. CDR3 DNA: TGCAGTGCTAGAGATCTCAGGGGATATGGCTACACCTTC.

The chain combines TRBV2 with TRBJ1-4; the D is unclear. Germline values: CDR1 SNHLY, CDR2 FYNNEI. CDR3 length equals 11 residues. V gave up 6 bases and J gave up 13 bases, with 12 bases separating them. The CDR3 nucleotides are TGTGCCAGCAGCCAGGTGGGAGCACTGTTTTTT. This encodes CASSQVGALFF.

This clonotype was detected many times. The rearrangement joins TRBV7-2 to TRBJ1-1; tentative D call: TRBD1 (6 bases). The germline V and J ends were trimmed by 2 bases and 6 bases, with 16 bases remaining between them. The CDR3 is 15 residues long. Germline lookup yields CDR1 SGHTA and CDR2 FQGNSA. Here the CDR3 DNA reads TGTGCCAGCAGCTTAATATATCCAAAGGGGGCTGAAGCTTTCTTT. Translation gives CASSLIYPKGAEAFF.

This clonotype occurred once. Being one base from a much bigger clone, this may be a read error. V is TRBV11-3 and J is TRBJ2-1, with 16 bases fitting TRBD2. The V gene's germline CDR1 is SGHNT and CDR2 YENEEA. The CDR3 is 15 amino acids. This CDR3 reads CVSSVGLAGGHEQFF. CDR3 DNA sequence: TGTGTCAGCAGCGTGGGACTAGCGGGGGGGCATGAGCAGTTCTTC.

The rearrangement uses TRBV11-2 and TRBJ2-5, with TRBD2 matching over 9 bases. The CDR3 covers 19 residues. The V gene's germline CDR1 is SGHAT and CDR2 FQNNGV. With 0 bases clipped from V and 5 bases from J, the junction kept 16 bases outside the gene matches. In DNA form, the CDR3 reads TGTGCCAGCAGCTTAGATCTGCGGTATAGCGGGGGATCCAGGGAGACCCAGTACTTC. This gives the protein CASSLDLRYSGGSRETQYF.

This clonotype was recorded once. The chain employs TRBV12-3 or TRBV12-4 and TRBJ2-5, with 11 bases aligning to TRBD2. The junction had 8 bases not matched to a gene; V was cut back by 4 bases and J by 1 base. CDR3 length equals 17 residues. The CDR3 loop is CASSWGTSGIIQETQYF. CDR3 bases: TGTGCCAGCAGTTGGGGGACTAGCGGCATAATCCAAGAGACCCAGTACTTC.

This clonotype appeared many times. The rearrangement links TRBV7-6 to TRBJ1-6; TRBD1 aligns across 8 bases. Germline loops: CDR1 SGHVS, CDR2 FNYEAQ. V lost 5 bases to trimming and J lost 9 bases; unmatched junction nucleotides: 9. This CDR3 is built from 15 residues. CDR3 nucleotides: TGTGCCAGCAGCCCGGAGGGACAGGCGGGTTCACCCCTCCACTTT. Protein product: CASSPEGQAGSPLHF.

The CDR3 sequence is CASSPDSNNSPLHF. The CDR3 DNA reads TGTGCCAGCAGCCCCGACAGCAATAATTCACCCCTCCACTTT. V and J are TRBV4-2 and TRBJ1-6, with a tentative D call TRBD1 (5 bases). The CDR3 is 14 residues long. With 4 bases removed from V and 5 bases from J, the gap between germline ends came to 9 bases. Germline V gives CDR1 LGHNA, CDR2 YNFKEQ.

This clonotype has just one count. Since a much larger clone is just one base distant, this may be a read error. The chain is built from TRBV12-3 or TRBV12-4 and TRBJ1-4; TRBD1 agrees at 7 bases. CDR3 length: 14 residues. Trimming took 6 bases from V and 10 from J; bases not matched to a gene: 11. In DNA, the CDR3 is TGTGCCAGCAGGCCGACAGGGCCAGGCGGAAAACTGTTTTTT. Its protein is CASRPTGPGGKLFF.